What follows is one T cell receptor beta chain and its context. No cognate antigen has been identified for it. Base-call qualities are not available, and no considerably larger clone is one nucleotide away. These data originate in a study of blood T cell repertoires in COVID-19 (TCRdb year 2020). Context from the whole study: Samples from collaborators originated in the United States, Italy and Spain and spanned both the acute and convalescent phases of COVID-19. The material from the prospective study consisted of cDNA or gDNA derived from T cells, B-cell-depleted T cells, or PBMCs. Deeply sampled blood TCRbeta repertoires from subjects exposed to, actively infected with, or recovered from COVID-19 were included in the dataset. The repertoires were released in a freely available public database intended as a resource for research on the immune response to SARS-CoV-2. Samples came from the ongoing ImmuneRACE study (first 160 participants) plus 1,254 subjects from 6 global collaborators. Nearly every sample came with metadata listing a de-identified subject ID, COVID-19 status, age in years and sex. Where available, HLA class I and class II types were obtained from metadata supplied by the sample provider rather than from assay-based typing. Results and caveats for the whole study, not just this receptor: Clinical and demographic metadata were provided uncurated, with the amount varying by source and participant.

The immunoSEQ Assay, a bias-controlled multiplex PCR, was used to amplify TCRbeta CDR3 regions from genomic DNA. Regarding the original processing steps: The number of nucleated cells in each sample was estimated by amplification of reference gene primers within the assay. Sequence reads were collapsed and filtered to measure the absolute abundance of every unique TCRbeta CDR3 rearrangement. For each sample, productive Simpson clonality was calculated by taking the square root of Simpson's diversity index across productive rearrangements. TCRdb re-hosts the immuneACCESS table, in-frame sequences only. Its copies lack some clones; in the studies checked, an unresolved V gene accounts for under half of them, and the cause for the rest is not known. V and J calls and clone size follow that table, whereas D and trimming were derived from the DNA. Recorded for this sample are 62,000 or so clones; 70% to 90% of them occurred a single time. Of the sample, more than 1.4% is held by the ten largest clones.

The collaborating institutions used their own protocols to collect whole blood in K2EDTA tubes. For TCRbeta analysis, collaborator samples were shipped as frozen whole blood, as isolated PBMCs, or as DNA extracted from either sample type. CDR1 MNHEY and CDR2 SMNVEV are derived from the germline V gene (reference sequence). The CDR3 covers 16 residues, taking in both the cysteine and the phenylalanine. Of all the DNA, just the CDR3 is kept, 48 bases in frame from base 1. V is cut back by 4 bases and J by 4 bases, with 10 bases in the junction unmatched. The clonotype was recovered from a woman aged 55-70 years with acute or convalescent COVID-19. Sequences were obtained from peripheral blood. Recombination joined TRBV27 with TRBJ1-2; TRBD1 lines up with 9 middle nucleotides. The CDR3 in this case is CASSSQKQGAVYGYTF. The DNA is as follows: TGTGCCAGCAGTTCCCAAAAACAGGGGGCTGTCTATGGCTACACCTTC.